This TCR beta chain was identified during a study of cytomegalovirus exposure and HLA in healthy donors. This clone came up once. Germline V gives CDR1 LNHDA, CDR2 SQIVND (reference sequence). CDR3 length: 17 amino acids. Between the trimmed V and J ends, which lost 1 base and 3 bases, there was a span of 15 bases. Here immunoSEQ multiplex PCR was the method, and the copy in TCRdb shows in-frame clones only, minus some. This sample carries roughly 140,000 clones, less than 90% of them seen once, and the ten largest clones take around 3.4%. The sequence came from a woman aged 18-29 years in good health and CMV-seropositive. Sequencing was done on a sample of PBMCs. The chain recombines TRBV19 with TRBJ1-4; D possibly corresponds to TRBD1 (5 bases). CDR3 DNA: TGTGCCAGTAGTATAGTGCAGGGTGGTCTGGCTAATGAAAAACTGTTTTTT. Translating gives CASSIVQGGLANEKLFF.